This TCR beta chain was documented in a study of blood T cells in healthy people across ages. Study findings and constraints: Roughly linearly, TCR beta diversity per million T cells fell as age increased.

Then a second PCR, running roughly 7 to 11 cycles, was carried out with a sample-barcoded 5' primer and a J-beta primer mix. There were at least 3 million CDR3-containing paired-end reads obtained from each sample. One entry per CDR3 protein results from TCRdb running MiXCR on the 5' RACE reads. The data show 1.5 million to 2 million distinct CDR3 sequences, 30% to 35% seen once. This clonotype was recorded once. Its specificity is not known. The CDR3 loop spans 14 amino acids. Between the trimmed V and J ends, which lost 6 bases and 2 bases, there was a span of 13 bases. Germline values: CDR1 MGHDK, CDR2 SYGVNS. The extraction recovered at least 5.5 micrograms of total RNA per sample.

Sequencing was done on a sample of blood. The rearrangement joins TRBV25-1 to TRBJ1-2; D remains ambiguous. The TCR sequence derives from a woman aged 25 to 39 in good health. The CDR3 bases are TGTGCCAGCAGCCCCGCTATGGTCAACTATGGCTACACCTTC. This encodes CASSPAMVNYGYTF.